These 26 T cell receptor beta chains were all obtained from the same sample, sequenced in a study of human CD8 memory T cell subsets. TCR beta was sequenced from UMI-tagged 5' RACE libraries. Using the 5' RACE reads, TCRdb records one entry per CDR3 protein without DNA. The ten top clones account for roughly 34%, within a sample of 4,000 to 6,500 distinct CDR3 sequences. The sample taken for sequencing was CD8+ T cells from PBMCs. The source of these receptors is a human donor in good health.

The chain employs TRBV9 and TRBJ1-2; TCRdb's D call, TRBD1, is unchecked because there is no DNA. Germline CDR1 reads SGDLS; CDR2 reads YYNGEE. The CDR3 sequence is 16 residues long. This CDR3 is CASSPQAGTGHYGYTF. The full variable domain, its missing parts supplied by reference TRBV9 and TRBJ1-2, is DSGVTQTPKHLITATGQRVTLRCSPRSGDLSVYWYQQSLDQGLQFLIQYYNGEERAKGNILERFSAQQFPDLHSELNLSSLELGDSALYFCASSPQAGTGHYGYTFGSGTRLTVV.

This rearrangement joins TRBV7-2 to TRBJ2-1; lacking DNA, the TRBD2 call made by TCRdb goes unchecked. The CDR3 runs 18 residues. The germline V gene has CDR1 SGHTA and CDR2 FQGNSA. CDR3 loop: CASSLVGLSSGPLGEQFF.

Frequency places this clonotype as medium-sized. V usage is TRBV5-6 and J usage is TRBJ1-6; TCRdb's assignment of TRBD1 cannot be checked, as there is no DNA. Germline values: CDR1 SGHDT, CDR2 YYEEEE. The CDR3 is 12 amino acids. CDR3 loop: CASSFRDSPLHF.

The rearrangement joins TRBV10-2 to TRBJ2-3; TCRdb calls TRBD2, which cannot be checked without DNA. CDR3 size: 15 residues. The V gene's germline CDR1 is WSHSY and CDR2 SAAADI. This CDR3 is CASSEGGLAGDTQYF.

The rearrangement links TRBV29-1 to TRBJ2-7; TCRdb's assignment of TRBD2 cannot be checked, as there is no DNA. This CDR3 spans 11 amino acids. Germline V gene data show CDR1 as SQVTM and CDR2 as ANQGSEA. The CDR3 sequence: CSVQSGYEQYF.

The chain couples TRBV6-5 to TRBJ1-1; TCRdb indicates TRBD1, and absent DNA this call remains unverified. Germline V gene sequence: CDR1 MNHEY, CDR2 SVGAGI. The CDR3 sequence is 14 residues long. This CDR3 is CASSLGQGETEAFF.

This chain connects TRBV7-9 to TRBJ1-5; there is no DNA to check the TCRdb D call of TRBD1. The germline V gene has CDR1 SEHNR and CDR2 FQNEAQ (reference sequence). This CDR3 is 14 amino acids long. This CDR3 reads CASSTHRGNQPQHF.

The chain couples TRBV20-1 to TRBJ2-1; there is no DNA to check the TCRdb D call of TRBD2. Per germline, CDR1 DFQATT and CDR2 SNEGSKA (reference sequence). The CDR3 covers 15 residues. This CDR3 is CSAAELASDYNEQFF.

The V call is TRBV28, the J call TRBJ1-5; TCRdb returns TRBD1, unconfirmable since there is no DNA. Germline V gene sequence: CDR1 MDHEN, CDR2 SYDVKM. CDR3 length: 15 residues. CDR3 in amino acids: CASSPFRDEEQPQHF.

V and J are TRBV5-1 and TRBJ2-2; the D call of TRBD1 rests on TCRdb alone, since no DNA is present to check it. Germline loops: CDR1 SGHRS, CDR2 YFSETQ. The CDR3 runs to 15 residues. CDR3 protein: CASSLEQGNGGELFF.

The V call is TRBV7-3, the J call TRBJ2-1; the D call from TCRdb, TRBD1, cannot be confirmed without DNA. The CDR3 is 14 residues long. CDR1 is SGHTA, CDR2 FQGTGA, per germline. CDR3 amino acids: CASSPGLGGNEQFF.

The CDR3 loop is CASSLALDYEQYF. The rearrangement joins TRBV12-3 or TRBV12-4 to TRBJ2-7. The CDR3 contains 13 residues.

This clonotype is deemed medium-sized by its frequency. This chain connects TRBV9 to TRBJ1-1; TCRdb designates TRBD1, a call that cannot be tested without DNA. CDR3 size: 13 residues. Looked up from germline, CDR1 is SGDLS and CDR2 is YYNGEE. CDR3 sequence reads: CASSEGQNTEAFF.

This CDR3 reads CATSRDAQGGTEAFF. This rearrangement joins TRBV15 to TRBJ1-1; with no DNA, the TCRdb D assignment of TRBD1 cannot be verified. CDR3 length equals 15 residues. The V gene's germline CDR1 is LNHNV and CDR2 YYDKDF (reference sequence).

This sequence joins TRBV10-1 and TRBJ1-5. The CDR3 runs to 15 residues. Germline V gene data show CDR1 as WNHNN and CDR2 as SYGVQD (reference sequence). Here the CDR3 reads CASSEWLGMGQPQHF.

The V and J genes are TRBV6-4 and TRBJ2-1; TCRdb returns TRBD2, unconfirmable since there is no DNA. Germline CDR1 is MRHNA and CDR2 is SNTAGT. The CDR3 runs 15 residues. CDR3: CASSLGASGSDEQFF.

The chain employs TRBV6-5 and TRBJ1-2; TCRdb outputs TRBD1, but without DNA this stays unchecked. The CDR3 covers 16 residues. The V gene's germline CDR1 is MNHEY and CDR2 SVGAGI. CDR3 loop: CASSYMAGTPNYGYTF.

This clonotype is called medium-sized based on its frequency. The chain is built from TRBV15 and TRBJ2-4; the TRBD1 assignment by TCRdb is unverifiable without DNA. This CDR3 contains 14 residues. Germline CDR1 reads LNHNV; CDR2 reads YYDKDF (reference sequence). The chain's CDR3 is CATTKRGTGDIQYF. Variable domain in full (rest from reference TRBV15 and TRBJ2-4): DAMVIQNPRYQVTQFGKPVTLSCSQTLNHNVMYWYQQKSSQAPKLLFHYYDKDFNNEADTPDNFQSRRPNTSFCFLDIRSPGLGDTAMYLCATTKRGTGDIQYFGAGTRLSVL.

J is TRBJ2-3 and V is TRBV7-6; TCRdb indicates TRBD1, and absent DNA this call remains unverified. Germline V gives CDR1 SGHVS, CDR2 FNYEAQ. The CDR3 contains 15 residues. Here the CDR3 reads CASSLAGQGSDTQYF.

The gene calls are TRBV3-1 and TRBJ1-2. Germline CDR1 LGHDT, CDR2 YNNKEL (reference sequence). CDR3 length: 13 amino acids. The CDR3 region is CASSQDRGYGYTF. Filled out from reference TRBV3-1 and TRBJ1-2, the complete variable domain reads DTAVSQTPKYLVTQMGNDKSIKCEQNLGHDTMYWYKQDSKKFLKIMFSYNNKELIINETVPNRFSPKSPDKAHLNLHINSLELGDSAVYFCASSQDRGYGYTFGSGTRLTVV.

The V gene is TRBV7-9, the J gene TRBJ2-2; TCRdb reports TRBD1, a call that lacks DNA to check it against. In germline, CDR1 is SEHNR, CDR2 FQNEAQ (reference sequence). This CDR3 has 15 residues. The CDR3 loop reads CASSGQHRDQGELFF. The full variable domain, in which reference TRBV7-9 and TRBJ2-2 provide the parts outside the CDR3, is DTGVSQNPRHKITKRGQNVTFRCDPISEHNRLYWYRQTLGQGPEFLTYFQNEAQLEKSRLLSDRFSAERPKGSFSTLEIQRTEQGDSAMYLCASSGQHRDQGELFFGEGSRLTVL.

The chain is built from TRBV27 and TRBJ2-1; the D gene TCRdb calls, TRBD2, cannot be checked with no DNA. The CDR3 is 15 amino acids. CDR1 is MNHEY and CDR2 is SMNVEV in the germline V gene (reference sequence). Here the CDR3 reads CASGTSLASYNEQFF.

This clonotype shows up as medium-sized by frequency. J is TRBJ2-7 and V is TRBV23-1. TRBV23-1 is an open reading frame whose function is uncertain. The CDR3 is 15 amino acids. Here the CDR3 reads CASSQSAFISYEQYF.

The chain links TRBV5-4 to TRBJ2-1; TCRdb's D gene call, TRBD1, goes unchecked for lack of DNA. The CDR3 covers 14 residues. Germline loops: CDR1 SGHNT, CDR2 YYREEE (reference sequence). The CDR3 region is CASSSYAGNNEQFF.

This chain links TRBV20-1 with TRBJ2-7; TCRdb's D call of TRBD1 is untestable without DNA. CDR1 DFQATT and CDR2 SNEGSKA come from the germline V gene (reference sequence). The CDR3 has 15 amino acids. CDR3 residues: CSARAETGFTYEQYF.

The chain joins TRBV15 to TRBJ2-1; absent DNA, TCRdb's TRBD2 call cannot be checked. Germline loops: CDR1 LNHNV, CDR2 YYDKDF (reference sequence). This CDR3 is 15 amino acids long. CDR3 protein: CATRPRTSSYNEQFF.